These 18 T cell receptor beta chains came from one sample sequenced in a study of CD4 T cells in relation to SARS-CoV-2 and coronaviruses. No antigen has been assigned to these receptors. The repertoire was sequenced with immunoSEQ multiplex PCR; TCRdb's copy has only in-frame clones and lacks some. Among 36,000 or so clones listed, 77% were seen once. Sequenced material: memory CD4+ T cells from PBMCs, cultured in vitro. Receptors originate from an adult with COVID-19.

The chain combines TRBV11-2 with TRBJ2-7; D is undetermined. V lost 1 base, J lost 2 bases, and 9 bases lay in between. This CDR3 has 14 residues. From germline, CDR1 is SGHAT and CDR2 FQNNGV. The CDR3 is CASSLVAGPYEQYF. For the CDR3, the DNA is TGTGCCAGCAGCTTAGTCGCCGGACCCTACGAGCAGTACTTC.

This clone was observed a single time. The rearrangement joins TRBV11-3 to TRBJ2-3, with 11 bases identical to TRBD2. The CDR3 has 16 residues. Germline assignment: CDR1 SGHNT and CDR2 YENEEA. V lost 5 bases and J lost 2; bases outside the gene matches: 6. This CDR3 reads CASSRTSGRITDTQYF. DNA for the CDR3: TGTGCCAGCAGCCGCACTAGCGGGAGAATCACAGATACGCAGTATTTT.

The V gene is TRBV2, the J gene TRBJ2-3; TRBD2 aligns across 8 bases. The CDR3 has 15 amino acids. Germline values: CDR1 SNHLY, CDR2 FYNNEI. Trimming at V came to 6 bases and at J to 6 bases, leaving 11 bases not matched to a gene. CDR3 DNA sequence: TGTGCCAGCAGGTTAGCCGCGGGAGGAAGGGATACGCAGTATTTT. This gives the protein CASRLAAGGRDTQYF.

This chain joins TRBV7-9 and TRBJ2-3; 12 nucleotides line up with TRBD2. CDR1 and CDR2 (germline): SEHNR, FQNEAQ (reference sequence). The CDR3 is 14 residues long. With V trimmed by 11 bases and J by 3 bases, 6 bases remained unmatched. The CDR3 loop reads CAGRLAGVTDTQYF. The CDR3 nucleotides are TGTGCCGGAAGACTAGCGGGAGTGACAGATACGCAGTATTTT. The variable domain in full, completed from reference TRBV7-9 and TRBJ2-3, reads DTGVSQNPRHKITKRGQNVTFRCDPISEHNRLYWYRQTLGQGPEFLTYFQNEAQLEKSRLLSDRFSAERPKGSFSTLEIQRTEQGDSAMYLCAGRLAGVTDTQYFGPGTRLTVL.

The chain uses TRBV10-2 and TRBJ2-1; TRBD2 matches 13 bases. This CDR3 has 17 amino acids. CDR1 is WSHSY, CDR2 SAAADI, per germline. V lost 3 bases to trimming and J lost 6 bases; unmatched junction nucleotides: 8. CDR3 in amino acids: CASSDSPLAGGGNEQFF. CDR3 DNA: TGCGCCAGCAGTGACTCCCCACTAGCGGGAGGGGGCAATGAGCAGTTCTTC.

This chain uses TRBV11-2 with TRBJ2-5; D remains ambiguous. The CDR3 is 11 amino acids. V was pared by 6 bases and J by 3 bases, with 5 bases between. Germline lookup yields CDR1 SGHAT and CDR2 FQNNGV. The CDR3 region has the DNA TGTGCCAGCAGTTCGAAAGAGACCCAGTACTTC. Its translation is CASSSKETQYF.

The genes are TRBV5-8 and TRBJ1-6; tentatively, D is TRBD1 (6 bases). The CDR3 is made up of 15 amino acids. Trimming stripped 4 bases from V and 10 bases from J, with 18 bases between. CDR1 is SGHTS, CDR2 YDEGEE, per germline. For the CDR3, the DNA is TGTGCCAGCAGCCTAATACAGGGAGTAGGGTCACCCCTCCACTTT. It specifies CASSLIQGVGSPLHF.

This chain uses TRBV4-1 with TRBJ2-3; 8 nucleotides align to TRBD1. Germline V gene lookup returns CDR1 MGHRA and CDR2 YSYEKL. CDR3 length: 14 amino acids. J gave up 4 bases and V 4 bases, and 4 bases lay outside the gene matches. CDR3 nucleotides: TGCGCCAGCAGCCGGCCAGGGGGCGCAGATACGCAGTATTTT. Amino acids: CASSRPGGADTQYF.

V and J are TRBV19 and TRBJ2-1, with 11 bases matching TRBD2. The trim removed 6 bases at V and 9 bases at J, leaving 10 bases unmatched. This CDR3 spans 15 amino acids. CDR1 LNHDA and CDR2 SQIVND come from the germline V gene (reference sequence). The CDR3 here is CASRQLAGDISEQFF. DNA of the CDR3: TGTGCCAGTAGACAACTAGCGGGGGACATTAGTGAGCAGTTCTTC.

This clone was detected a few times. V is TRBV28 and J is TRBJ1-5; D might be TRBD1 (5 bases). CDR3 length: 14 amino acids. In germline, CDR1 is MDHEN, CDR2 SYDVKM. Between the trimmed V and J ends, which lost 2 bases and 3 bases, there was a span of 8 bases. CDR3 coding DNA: TGTGCCAGCAGTTTAACGGGGCCCAATCAGCCCCAGCATTTT. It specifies CASSLTGPNQPQHF.

CDR3 amino acids: CASSSGRYRSSYNSPLHF. The CDR3 DNA reads as TGTGCCAGCAGCTCGGGGAGGTACAGAAGCTCCTATAATTCACCCCTCCACTTT. The chain links TRBV28 to TRBJ1-6; no definite D call. The germline CDR1 and CDR2 sequences are MDHEN and SYDVKM. The CDR3 spans 18 residues. The germline V and J ends were trimmed by 6 bases and 0 bases, with 18 bases remaining between them.

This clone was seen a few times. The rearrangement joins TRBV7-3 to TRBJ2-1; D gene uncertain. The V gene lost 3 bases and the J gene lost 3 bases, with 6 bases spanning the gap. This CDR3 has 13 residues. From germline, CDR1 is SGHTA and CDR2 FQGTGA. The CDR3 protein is CASSFGYYNEQFF. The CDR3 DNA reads TGTGCCAGCAGCTTTGGCTACTACAATGAGCAGTTCTTC.

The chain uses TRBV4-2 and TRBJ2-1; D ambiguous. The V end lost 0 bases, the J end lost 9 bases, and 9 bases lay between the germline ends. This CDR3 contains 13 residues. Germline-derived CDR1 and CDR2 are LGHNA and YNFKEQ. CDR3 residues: CASSQDTAAEQFF. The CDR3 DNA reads TGTGCCAGCAGCCAAGATACAGCCGCTGAGCAGTTCTTC.

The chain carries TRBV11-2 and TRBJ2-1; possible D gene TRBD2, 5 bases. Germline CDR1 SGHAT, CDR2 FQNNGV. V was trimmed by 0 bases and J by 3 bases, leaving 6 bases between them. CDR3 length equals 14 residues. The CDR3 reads CASSLDRDYNEQFF. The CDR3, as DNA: TGTGCCAGCAGCTTAGATCGGGACTACAATGAGCAGTTCTTC.

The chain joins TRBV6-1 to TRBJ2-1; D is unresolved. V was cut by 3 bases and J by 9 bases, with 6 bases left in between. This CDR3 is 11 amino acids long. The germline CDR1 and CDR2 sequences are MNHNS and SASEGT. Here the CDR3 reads CASSEMGEQFF. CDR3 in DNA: TGTGCCAGCAGTGAGATGGGTGAGCAGTTCTTC.

CDR3 loop: CASSTSGRPEQFF. In DNA form, the CDR3 reads TGCGCCAGTTCGACTAGCGGGAGGCCTGAGCAGTTCTTC. The chain employs TRBV5-1 and TRBJ2-1; TRBD2 agrees at 13 bases. This CDR3 has 13 amino acids. V was clipped by 8 bases and J by 9 bases; unmatched bases: 5. The V gene's germline CDR1 is SGHRS and CDR2 YFSETQ.

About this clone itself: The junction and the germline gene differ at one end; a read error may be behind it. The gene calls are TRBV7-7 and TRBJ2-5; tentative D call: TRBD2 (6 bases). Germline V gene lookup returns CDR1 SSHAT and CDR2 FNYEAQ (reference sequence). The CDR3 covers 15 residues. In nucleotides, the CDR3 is TGTGCTAGCAGCTTAGGAGGGTATGAGAGTGAGACCCAGTACTTC. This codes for CASSLGGYESETQYF. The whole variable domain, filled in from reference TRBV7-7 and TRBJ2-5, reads GAGVSQSPRYKVTKRGQDVTLRCDPISSHATLYWYQQALGQGPEFLTYFNYEAQPDKSGLPSDRFSAERPEGSISTLTIQRTEQRDSAMYRCASSLGGYESETQYFGPGTRLLVL.

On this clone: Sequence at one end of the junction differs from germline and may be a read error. The CDR3: CASSLGRVRGNHGYTF. The DNA of the CDR3 is TGTGCCAGCAGCTTAGGGCGCGTCAGGGGTAACCATGGCTACACCTTC. The chain combines TRBV7-2 with TRBJ1-2, with a weak D call TRBD1 (6 bases). The CDR3 consists of 16 residues. The V gene's germline CDR1 is SGHTA and CDR2 FQGNSA.